These 9 T cell receptor beta chains share one sample of origin, sequenced in a study of graft-versus-host responses after intestinal transplantation. The assay was immunoSEQ multiplex PCR, and TCRdb's table has in-frame clones only and misses some. The table shows 10,000 to 15,000 clones, with 70% to 80% occurring only once. Processing was applied to graft tissue in order to liberate intraepithelial and lamina propria lymphocytes. Sequencing was performed on ileum tissue, taken 142 days after intestinal transplantation. The receptors come from a human patient who received an intestinal transplant, so some T cells may come from the graft donor.

The chain couples TRBV19 to TRBJ1-5; 7 positions agree with TRBD1. The CDR3 contains 16 residues. V lost 5 bases and J lost 1; bases outside the gene matches: 8. The germline V gene encodes CDR1 LNHDA and CDR2 SQIVND (reference sequence). The CDR3 bases are TGTGCCAGTAGTGGTCGACAGGGCTTGAGCAATCAGCCCCAGCATTTT. Amino acids: CASSGRQGLSNQPQHF.

The chain links TRBV12-5 to TRBJ2-1, with D unresolved. The CDR3 length is 15 residues. Germline assignment: CDR1 LGHNT and CDR2 FRNRAP. V was pared by 3 bases and J by 6 bases, with 15 bases between. For the CDR3, the DNA is TGTGCTAGTGGTTTAGCTCTCGAACCCCCCAATGAGCAGTTCTTC. Protein: CASGLALEPPNEQFF.

The V call is TRBV9, the J call TRBJ2-3, with 9 bases identical to TRBD2. CDR1 and CDR2 from the germline V gene are SGDLS and YYNGEE. The CDR3 has 15 residues. With 1 base clipped from V and 4 bases from J, the junction kept 4 bases outside the gene matches. CDR3: CASSVSSGISDTQYF. The CDR3 DNA reads TGTGCCAGCAGCGTATCTAGCGGGATCTCAGATACGCAGTATTTT.

The chain combines TRBV9 with TRBJ2-3; no clear D. V was clipped by 0 bases and J by 1 base, with 9 bases between them. This CDR3 contains 15 residues. Looked up from germline, CDR1 is SGDLS and CDR2 is YYNGEE. CDR3 residues: CASSVVLGGTDTQYF. The CDR3 DNA follows: TGTGCCAGCAGCGTAGTGCTAGGCGGCACAGATACGCAGTATTTT.

This rearrangement joins TRBV19 to TRBJ1-1; D is possibly TRBD1 (6 bases). Germline V gene lookup returns CDR1 LNHDA and CDR2 SQIVND (reference sequence). The V end lost 5 bases, the J end lost 6 bases, and 13 bases lay between the germline ends. The CDR3 has 13 residues. CDR3 sequence reads: CASSVYRVAEAFF. The CDR3, as DNA: TGTGCCAGTAGTGTTTACAGGGTGGCTGAAGCTTTCTTT.

V is TRBV19 and J is TRBJ1-2; TRBD1 matches 8 bases. The CDR3 covers 14 residues. Unmatched junction bases numbered 8, after V lost 6 bases and J lost 5 bases. CDR1 and CDR2 (germline): LNHDA, SQIVND (reference sequence). CDR3 sequence (DNA): TGTGCCAGTAGCCCCGGACAGGGTACATATGGCTACACCTTC. Protein product: CASSPGQGTYGYTF.

The chain links TRBV7-3 to TRBJ2-3, with D unresolved. Germline V gives CDR1 SGHTA, CDR2 FQGTGA. The CDR3 runs to 13 residues. V lost 0 bases and J lost 6, with 7 bases in between. The CDR3 loop is CASSLTLSDTQYF. The CDR3 DNA reads as TGTGCCAGCAGCTTAACCCTCTCCGATACGCAGTATTTT.

CDR3 DNA: TGTGCCAGCACCTGGGGGGACAGGGCCTACAATGAGCAGTTCTTC. Translating it yields CASTWGDRAYNEQFF. This chain uses TRBV5-4 with TRBJ2-1; 9 positions agree with TRBD1. The V gene's germline CDR1 is SGHNT and CDR2 YYREEE (reference sequence). V gave up 6 bases and J gave up 2 bases; unmatched junction bases: 6. The length of the CDR3 is 15 residues.

This clone ranks as medium-sized (0.01 to 0.1%). The chain is built from TRBV11-2 and TRBJ2-1; maybe TRBD2 (6 bases). V dropped 5 bases and J dropped 5 bases, with 16 bases sitting between them. Germline V CDR1 and CDR2: SGHAT, FQNNGV. The CDR3 spans 15 residues. The CDR3 loop reads CASSRLAGTDNEQFF. CDR3 nucleotide sequence: TGTGCCAGCAGCCGTCTGGCGGGGACTGACAATGAGCAGTTCTTC.